This TCR beta chain was identified in a study of Tregs in tolerant kidney transplant recipients. Germline CDR1 and CDR2: SGHNT and YENEEA. CDR3 length: 13 residues. The V and J ends lost 3 bases and 8 bases, in that order; junction bases with no gene match: 4. Using immunoSEQ multiplex PCR, the repertoire was profiled, and TCRdb retains in-frame clones only, with some absent. The table records 100,000 to 150,000 clones, 92% of them present only once. Study results and limitations: Biological reproducibility was not directly addressed, but technical replication error appeared minimal.

In the case of this clone: Its antigen is unknown.

This receptor was obtained from a human donor in good health. The sequenced material came from CD4+ T cells from blood. V gene TRBV11-3 combines with J gene TRBJ1-1; TRBD1 matches 9 bases. DNA for the CDR3: TGTGCCAGCAGCTTTATGGGACAGGGAGAAGCTTTCTTT. It codes for CASSFMGQGEAFF.